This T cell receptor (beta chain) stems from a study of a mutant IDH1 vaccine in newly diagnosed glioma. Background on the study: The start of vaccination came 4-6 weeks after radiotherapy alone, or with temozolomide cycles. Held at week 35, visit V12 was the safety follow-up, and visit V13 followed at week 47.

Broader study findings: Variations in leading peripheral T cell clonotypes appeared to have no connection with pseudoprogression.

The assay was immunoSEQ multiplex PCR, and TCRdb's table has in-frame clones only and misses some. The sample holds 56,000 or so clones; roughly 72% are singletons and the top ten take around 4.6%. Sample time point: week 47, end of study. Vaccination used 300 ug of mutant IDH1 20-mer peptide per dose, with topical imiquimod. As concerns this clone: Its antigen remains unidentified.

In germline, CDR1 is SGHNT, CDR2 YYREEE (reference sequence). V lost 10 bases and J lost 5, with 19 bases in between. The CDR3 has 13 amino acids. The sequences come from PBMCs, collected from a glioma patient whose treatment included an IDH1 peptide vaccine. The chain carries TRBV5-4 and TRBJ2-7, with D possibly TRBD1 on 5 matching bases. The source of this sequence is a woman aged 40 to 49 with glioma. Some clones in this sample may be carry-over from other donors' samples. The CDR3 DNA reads TGTGCCTGGACAAGTCGACCGGACCACGAGCAGTACTTC. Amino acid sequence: CAWTSRPDHEQYF. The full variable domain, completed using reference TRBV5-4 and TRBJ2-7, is ETGVTQSPTHLIKTRGQQVTLRCSSQSGHNTVSWYQQALGQGPQFIFQYYREEENGRGNFPPRFSGLQFPNYSSELNVNALELDDSALYLCAWTSRPDHEQYFGPGTRLTVT.